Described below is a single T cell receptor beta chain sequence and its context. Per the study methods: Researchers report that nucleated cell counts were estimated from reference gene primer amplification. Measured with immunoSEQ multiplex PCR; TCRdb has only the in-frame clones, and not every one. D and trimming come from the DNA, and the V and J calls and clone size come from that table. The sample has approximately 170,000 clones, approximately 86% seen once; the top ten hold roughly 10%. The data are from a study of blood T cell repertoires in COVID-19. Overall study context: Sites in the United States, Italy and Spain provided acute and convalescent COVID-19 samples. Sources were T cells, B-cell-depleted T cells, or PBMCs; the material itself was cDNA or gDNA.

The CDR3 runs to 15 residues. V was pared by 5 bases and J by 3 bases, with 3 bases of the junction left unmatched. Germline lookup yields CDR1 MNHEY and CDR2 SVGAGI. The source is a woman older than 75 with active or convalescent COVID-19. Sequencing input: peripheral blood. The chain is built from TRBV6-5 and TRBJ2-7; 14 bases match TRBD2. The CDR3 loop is CASSRGTSGGYEQYF. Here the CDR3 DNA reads TGTGCCAGCAGTCGCGGGACTAGCGGGGGCTACGAGCAGTACTTC.